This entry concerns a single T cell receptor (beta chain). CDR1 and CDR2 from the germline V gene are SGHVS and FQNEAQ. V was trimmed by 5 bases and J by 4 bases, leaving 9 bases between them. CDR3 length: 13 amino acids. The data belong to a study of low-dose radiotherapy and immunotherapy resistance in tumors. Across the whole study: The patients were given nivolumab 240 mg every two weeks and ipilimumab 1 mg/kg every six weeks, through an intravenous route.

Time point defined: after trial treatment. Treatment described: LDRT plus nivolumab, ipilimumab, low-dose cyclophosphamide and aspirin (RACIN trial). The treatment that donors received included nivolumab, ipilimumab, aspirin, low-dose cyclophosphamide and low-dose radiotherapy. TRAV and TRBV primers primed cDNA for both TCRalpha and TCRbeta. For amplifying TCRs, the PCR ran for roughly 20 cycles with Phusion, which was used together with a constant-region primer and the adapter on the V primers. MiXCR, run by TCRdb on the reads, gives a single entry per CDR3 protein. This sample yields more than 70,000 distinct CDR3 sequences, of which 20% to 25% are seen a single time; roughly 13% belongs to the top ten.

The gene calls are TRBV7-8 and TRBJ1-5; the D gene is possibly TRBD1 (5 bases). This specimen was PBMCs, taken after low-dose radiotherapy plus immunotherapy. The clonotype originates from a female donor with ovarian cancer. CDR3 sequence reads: CASSPRGNQPQHF. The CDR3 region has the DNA TGTGCCAGCAGCCCGCGGGGGAATCAGCCCCAGCATTTT.